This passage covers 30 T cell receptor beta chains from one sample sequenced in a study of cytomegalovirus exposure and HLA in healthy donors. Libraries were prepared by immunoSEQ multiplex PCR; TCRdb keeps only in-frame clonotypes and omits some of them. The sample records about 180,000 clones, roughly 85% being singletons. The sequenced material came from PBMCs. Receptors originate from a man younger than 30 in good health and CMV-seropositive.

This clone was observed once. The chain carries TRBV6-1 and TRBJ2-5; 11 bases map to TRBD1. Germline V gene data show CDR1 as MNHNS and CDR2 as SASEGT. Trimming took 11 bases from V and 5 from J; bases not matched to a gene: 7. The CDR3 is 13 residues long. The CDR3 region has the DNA TGTGCCGGAGGACAGGGGGCTAGGGAGACCCAGTACTTC. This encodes CAGGQGARETQYF.

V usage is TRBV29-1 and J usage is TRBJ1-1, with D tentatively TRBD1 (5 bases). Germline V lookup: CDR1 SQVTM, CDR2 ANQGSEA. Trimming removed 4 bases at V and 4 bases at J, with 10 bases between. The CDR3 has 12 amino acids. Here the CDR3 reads CSVVQELTEAFF. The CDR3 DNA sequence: TGCAGCGTTGTACAGGAACTCACTGAAGCTTTCTTT.

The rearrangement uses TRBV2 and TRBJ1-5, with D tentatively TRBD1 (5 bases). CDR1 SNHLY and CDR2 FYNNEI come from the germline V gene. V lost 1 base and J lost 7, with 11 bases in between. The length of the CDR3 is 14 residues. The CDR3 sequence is CASSEEAGLQPQHF. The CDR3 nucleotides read TGTGCCAGCAGTGAAGAGGCAGGGCTACAGCCCCAGCATTTT. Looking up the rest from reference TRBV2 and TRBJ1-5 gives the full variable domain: EPEVTQTPSHQVTQMGQEVILRCVPISNHLYFYWYRQILGQKVEFLVSFYNNEISEKSEIFDDQFSVERPDGSNFTLKIRSTKLEDSAMYFCASSEEAGLQPQHFGDGTRLSIL.

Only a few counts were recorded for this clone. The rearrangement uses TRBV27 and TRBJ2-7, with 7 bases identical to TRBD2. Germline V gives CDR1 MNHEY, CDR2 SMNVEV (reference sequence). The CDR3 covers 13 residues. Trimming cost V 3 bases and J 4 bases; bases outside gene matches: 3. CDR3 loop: CASSFGTTYEQYF. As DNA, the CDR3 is TGTGCCAGCAGTTTTGGGACTACATACGAGCAGTACTTC.

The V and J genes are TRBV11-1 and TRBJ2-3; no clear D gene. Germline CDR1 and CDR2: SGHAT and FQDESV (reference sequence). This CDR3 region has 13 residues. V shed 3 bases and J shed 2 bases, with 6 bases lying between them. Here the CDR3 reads CASSFLNTDTQYF. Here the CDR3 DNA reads TGTGCCAGCAGCTTCTTAAACACAGATACGCAGTATTTT.

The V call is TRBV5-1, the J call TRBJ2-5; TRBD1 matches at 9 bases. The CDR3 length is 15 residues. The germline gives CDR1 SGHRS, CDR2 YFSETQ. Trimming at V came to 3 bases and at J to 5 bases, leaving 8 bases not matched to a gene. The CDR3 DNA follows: TGCGCCAGCAGCTACCAACAGGGGGCGGAGGAGACCCAGTACTTC. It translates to CASSYQQGAEETQYF.

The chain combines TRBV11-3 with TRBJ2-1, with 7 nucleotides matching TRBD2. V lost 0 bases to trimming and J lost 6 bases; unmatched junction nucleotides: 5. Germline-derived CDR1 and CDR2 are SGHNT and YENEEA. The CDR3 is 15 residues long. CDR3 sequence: CASSLEQAGTNEQFF. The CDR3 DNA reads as TGTGCCAGCAGCTTAGAGCAAGCGGGGACCAATGAGCAGTTCTTC.

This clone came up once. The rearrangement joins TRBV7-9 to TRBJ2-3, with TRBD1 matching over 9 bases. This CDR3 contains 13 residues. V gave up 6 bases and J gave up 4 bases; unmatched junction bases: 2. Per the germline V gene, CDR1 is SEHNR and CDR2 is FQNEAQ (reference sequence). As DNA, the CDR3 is TGTGCCAGCAGGGACAGGGGTGCAGATACGCAGTATTTT. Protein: CASRDRGADTQYF. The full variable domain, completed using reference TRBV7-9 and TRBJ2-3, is DTGVSQNPRHKITKRGQNVTFRCDPISEHNRLYWYRQTLGQGPEFLTYFQNEAQLEKSRLLSDRFSAERPKGSFSTLEIQRTEQGDSAMYLCASRDRGADTQYFGPGTRLTVL.

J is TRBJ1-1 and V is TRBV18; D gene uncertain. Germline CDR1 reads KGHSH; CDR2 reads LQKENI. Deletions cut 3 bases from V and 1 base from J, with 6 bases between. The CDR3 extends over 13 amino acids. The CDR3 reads CASSPQSNTEAFF. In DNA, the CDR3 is TGTGCCAGCTCACCTCAGTCGAACACTGAAGCTTTCTTT.

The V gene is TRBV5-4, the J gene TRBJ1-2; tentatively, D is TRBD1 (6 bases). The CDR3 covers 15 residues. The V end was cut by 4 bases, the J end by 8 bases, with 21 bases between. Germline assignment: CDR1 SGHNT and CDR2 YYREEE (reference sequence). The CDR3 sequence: CASSLFRQAGVGYTF. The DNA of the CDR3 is TGTGCCAGCAGCCTCTTTAGACAGGCAGGAGTAGGCTACACCTTC.

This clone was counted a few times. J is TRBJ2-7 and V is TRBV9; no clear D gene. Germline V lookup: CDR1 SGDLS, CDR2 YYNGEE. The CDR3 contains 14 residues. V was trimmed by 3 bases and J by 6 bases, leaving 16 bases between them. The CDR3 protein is CASSATLGLREQYF. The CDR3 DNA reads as TGTGCCAGCAGCGCCACCCTAGGCTTACGCGAGCAGTACTTC.

The CDR3, as DNA: TGCGCCAGCAGCCCGCCGGGACTAGCACAACGAGATACGCAGTATTTT. As protein: CASSPPGLAQRDTQYF. The V and J genes are TRBV4-1 and TRBJ2-3; 9 bases fit TRBD2. Germline CDR1 MGHRA, CDR2 YSYEKL. The CDR3 is 16 amino acids. V lost 4 bases and J lost 5; bases outside the gene matches: 10.

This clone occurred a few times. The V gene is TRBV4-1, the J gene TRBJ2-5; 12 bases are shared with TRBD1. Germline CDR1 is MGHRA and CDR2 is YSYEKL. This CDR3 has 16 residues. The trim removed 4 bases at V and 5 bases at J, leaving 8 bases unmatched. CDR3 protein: CASSRTRDRGHETQYF. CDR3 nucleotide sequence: TGCGCCAGCAGCCGCACCCGGGACAGGGGGCACGAGACCCAGTACTTC.

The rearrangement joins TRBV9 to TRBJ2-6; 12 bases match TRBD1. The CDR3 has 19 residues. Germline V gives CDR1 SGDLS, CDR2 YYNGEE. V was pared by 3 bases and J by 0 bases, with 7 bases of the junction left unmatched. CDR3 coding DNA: TGTGCCAGCAGCGCCCGAAGGGGACAGGGGGCCTCTGGGGCCAACGTCCTGACTTTC. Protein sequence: CASSARRGQGASGANVLTF.

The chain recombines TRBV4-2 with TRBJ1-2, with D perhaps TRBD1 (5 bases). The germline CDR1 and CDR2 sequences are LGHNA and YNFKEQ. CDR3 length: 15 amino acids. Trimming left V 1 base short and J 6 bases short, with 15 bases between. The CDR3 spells CASSQGTPDRDGYTF. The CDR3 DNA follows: TGTGCCAGCAGCCAAGGGACACCGGATAGGGATGGCTACACCTTC.

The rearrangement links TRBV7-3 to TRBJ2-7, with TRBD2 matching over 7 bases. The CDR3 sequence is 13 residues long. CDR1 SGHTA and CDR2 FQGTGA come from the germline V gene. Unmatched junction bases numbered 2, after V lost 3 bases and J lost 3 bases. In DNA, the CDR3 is TGTGCCAGCAGCTTCAGGGAGGGCTACGAGCAGTACTTC. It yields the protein CASSFREGYEQYF.

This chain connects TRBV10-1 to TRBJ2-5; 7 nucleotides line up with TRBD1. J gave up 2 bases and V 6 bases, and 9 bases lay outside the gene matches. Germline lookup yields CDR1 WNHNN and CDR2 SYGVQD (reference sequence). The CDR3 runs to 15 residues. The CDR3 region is CASSRFRQGQETQYF. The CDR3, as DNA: TGCGCCAGCAGCCGATTCAGACAGGGTCAAGAGACCCAGTACTTC.

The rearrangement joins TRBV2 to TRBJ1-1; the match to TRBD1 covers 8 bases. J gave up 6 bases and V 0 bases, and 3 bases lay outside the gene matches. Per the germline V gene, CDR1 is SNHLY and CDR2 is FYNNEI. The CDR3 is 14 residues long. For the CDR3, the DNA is TGTGCCAGCAGTGAAGCGCTACAGGGGGCTGAAGCTTTCTTT. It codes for CASSEALQGAEAFF.

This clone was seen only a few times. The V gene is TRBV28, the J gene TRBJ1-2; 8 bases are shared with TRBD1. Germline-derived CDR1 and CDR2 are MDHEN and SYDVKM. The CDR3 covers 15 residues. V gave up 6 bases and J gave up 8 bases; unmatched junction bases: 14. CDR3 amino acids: CASRPGQGTLYGYTF. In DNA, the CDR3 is TGTGCCAGCAGACCTGGACAGGGTACTTTATACGGCTACACCTTC.

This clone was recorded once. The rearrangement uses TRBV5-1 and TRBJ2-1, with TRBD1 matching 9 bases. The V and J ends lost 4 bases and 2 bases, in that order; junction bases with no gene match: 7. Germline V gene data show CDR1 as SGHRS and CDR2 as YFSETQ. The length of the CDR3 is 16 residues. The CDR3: CASSDRGTPPYNEQFF. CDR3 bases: TGCGCCAGCAGCGACAGGGGGACCCCTCCCTACAATGAGCAGTTCTTC. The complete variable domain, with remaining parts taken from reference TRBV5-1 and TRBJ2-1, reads KAGVTQTPRYLIKTRGQQVTLSCSPISGHRSVSWYQQTPGQGLQFLFEYFSETQRNKGNFPGRFSGRQFSNSRSEMNVSTLELGDSALYLCASSDRGTPPYNEQFFGPGTRLTVL.

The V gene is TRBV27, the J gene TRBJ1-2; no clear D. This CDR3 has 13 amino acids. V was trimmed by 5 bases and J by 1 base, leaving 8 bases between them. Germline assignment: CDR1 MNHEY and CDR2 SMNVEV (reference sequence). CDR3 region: CASSPHGNYGYTF. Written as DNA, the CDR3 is TGTGCCAGCAGTCCCCACGGTAACTATGGCTACACCTTC.

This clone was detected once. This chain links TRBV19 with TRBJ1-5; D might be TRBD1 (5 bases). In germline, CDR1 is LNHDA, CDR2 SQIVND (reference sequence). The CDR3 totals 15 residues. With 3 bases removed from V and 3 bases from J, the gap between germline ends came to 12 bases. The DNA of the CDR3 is TGTGCCAGTAGTATTCGGGGGGTGTTCAATCAGCCCCAGCATTTT. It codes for CASSIRGVFNQPQHF.

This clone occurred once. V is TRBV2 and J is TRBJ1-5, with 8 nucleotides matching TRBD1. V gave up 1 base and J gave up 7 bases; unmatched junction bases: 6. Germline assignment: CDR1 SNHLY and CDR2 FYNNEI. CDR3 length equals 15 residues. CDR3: CASSEGQGARQPQHF. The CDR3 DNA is TGTGCCAGCAGTGAAGGTCAGGGGGCCCGGCAGCCCCAGCATTTT.

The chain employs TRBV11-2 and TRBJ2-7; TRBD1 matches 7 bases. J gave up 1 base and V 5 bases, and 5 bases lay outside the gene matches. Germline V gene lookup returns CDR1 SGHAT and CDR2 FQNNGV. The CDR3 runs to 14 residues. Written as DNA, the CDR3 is TGTGCCAGCAGCAAGGAACAGGGGTCCTACGAGCAGTACTTC. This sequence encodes CASSKEQGSYEQYF. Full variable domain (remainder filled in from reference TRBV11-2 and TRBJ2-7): EAGVAQSPRYKIIEKRQSVAFWCNPISGHATLYWYQQILGQGPKLLIQFQNNGVVDDSQLPKDRFSAERLKGVDSTLKIQPAKLEDSAVYLCASSKEQGSYEQYFGPGTRLTVT.

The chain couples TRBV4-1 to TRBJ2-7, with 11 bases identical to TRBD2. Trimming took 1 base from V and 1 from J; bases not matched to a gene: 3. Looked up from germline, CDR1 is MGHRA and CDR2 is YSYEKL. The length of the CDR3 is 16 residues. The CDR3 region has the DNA TGCGCCAGCAGCCAAGCTAGCGGGGGGCCGTCCTACGAGCAGTACTTC. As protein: CASSQASGGPSYEQYF.

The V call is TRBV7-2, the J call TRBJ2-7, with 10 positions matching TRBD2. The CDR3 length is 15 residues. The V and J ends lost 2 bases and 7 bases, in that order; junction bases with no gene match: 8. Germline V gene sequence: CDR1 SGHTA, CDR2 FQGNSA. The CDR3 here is CASSLNSGRAREQYF. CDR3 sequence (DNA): TGTGCCAGCAGCTTAAACAGCGGGAGGGCCCGGGAGCAGTACTTC.

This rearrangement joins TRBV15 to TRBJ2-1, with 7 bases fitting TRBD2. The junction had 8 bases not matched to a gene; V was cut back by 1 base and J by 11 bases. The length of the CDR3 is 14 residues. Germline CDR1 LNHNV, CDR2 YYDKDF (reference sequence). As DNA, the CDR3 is TGTGCCACCAGCAGAGCGGGAGCGGGGCAAAAGCAGTTCTTC. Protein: CATSRAGAGQKQFF.

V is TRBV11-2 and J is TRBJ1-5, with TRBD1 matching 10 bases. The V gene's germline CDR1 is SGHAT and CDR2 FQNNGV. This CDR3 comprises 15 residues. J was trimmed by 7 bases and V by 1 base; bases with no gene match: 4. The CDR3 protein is CASSLGTGGSQPQHF. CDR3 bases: TGTGCCAGCAGCTTAGGGACAGGGGGTAGCCAGCCCCAGCATTTT. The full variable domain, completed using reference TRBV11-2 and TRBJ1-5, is EAGVAQSPRYKIIEKRQSVAFWCNPISGHATLYWYQQILGQGPKLLIQFQNNGVVDDSQLPKDRFSAERLKGVDSTLKIQPAKLEDSAVYLCASSLGTGGSQPQHFGDGTRLSIL.

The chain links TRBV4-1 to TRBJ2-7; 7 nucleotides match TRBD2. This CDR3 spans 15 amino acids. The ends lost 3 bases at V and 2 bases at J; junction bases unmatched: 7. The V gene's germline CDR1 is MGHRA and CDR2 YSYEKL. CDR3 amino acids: CASSQNKGLTYEQYF. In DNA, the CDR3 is TGCGCCAGCAGCCAGAATAAGGGACTAACCTACGAGCAGTACTTC.

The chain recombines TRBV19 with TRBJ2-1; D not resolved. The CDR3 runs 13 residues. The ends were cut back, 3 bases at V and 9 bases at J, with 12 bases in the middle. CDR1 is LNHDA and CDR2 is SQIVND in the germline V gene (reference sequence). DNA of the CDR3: TGTGCCAGTAGTATTCGCCAGGATGGTGAGCAGTTCTTC. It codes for CASSIRQDGEQFF.